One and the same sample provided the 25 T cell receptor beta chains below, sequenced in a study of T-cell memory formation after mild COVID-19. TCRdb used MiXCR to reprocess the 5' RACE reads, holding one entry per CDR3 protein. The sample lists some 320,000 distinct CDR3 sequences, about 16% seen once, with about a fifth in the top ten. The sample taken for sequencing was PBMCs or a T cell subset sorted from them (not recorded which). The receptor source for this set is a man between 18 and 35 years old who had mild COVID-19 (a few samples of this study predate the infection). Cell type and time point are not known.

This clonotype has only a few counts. This CDR3 reads CASSPILGASNTEAFF. CDR3 DNA: TGTGCCAGCAGCCCCATCTTAGGGGCTTCGAACACTGAAGCTTTCTTT. The chain has TRBV7-2 and TRBJ1-1; tentatively, D is TRBD1 (5 bases). The CDR3 consists of 16 residues. Germline V CDR1 and CDR2: SGHTA, FQGNSA. V lost 5 bases to trimming and J lost 1 base, with 17 bases between them. The variable domain in full, completed from reference TRBV7-2 and TRBJ1-1, reads GAGVSQSPSNKVTEKGKDVELRCDPISGHTALYWYRQSLGQGLEFLIYFQGNSAPDKSGLPSDRFSAERTGGSVSTLTIQRTQQEDSAVYLCASSPILGASNTEAFFGQGTRLTVV.

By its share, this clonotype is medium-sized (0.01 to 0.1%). CDR3 sequence: CASSRSPNSYNEQFF. CDR3 sequence (DNA): TGCGCCAGCAGCCGCAGTCCCAACTCTTACAATGAGCAGTTCTTC. The chain uses TRBV4-3 and TRBJ2-1; no reliable D call. V gave up 4 bases and J gave up 4 bases, with 14 bases separating them. Germline-derived CDR1 and CDR2 are LGHNA and YSLEER. This CDR3 comprises 15 residues.

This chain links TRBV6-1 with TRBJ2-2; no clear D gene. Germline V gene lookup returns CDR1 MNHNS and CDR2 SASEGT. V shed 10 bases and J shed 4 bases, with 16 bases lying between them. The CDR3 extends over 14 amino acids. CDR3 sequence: CATVRSHATGELFF. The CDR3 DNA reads TGTGCCACAGTTAGGTCGCACGCCACCGGGGAGCTGTTTTTT.

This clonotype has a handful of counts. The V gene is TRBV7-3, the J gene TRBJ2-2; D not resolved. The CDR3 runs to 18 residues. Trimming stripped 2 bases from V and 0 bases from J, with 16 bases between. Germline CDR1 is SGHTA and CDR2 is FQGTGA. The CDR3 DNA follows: TGTGCCAGCAGCTTATCCGCCCGGGCCCCGACGAACACCGGGGAGCTGTTTTTT. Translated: CASSLSARAPTNTGELFF. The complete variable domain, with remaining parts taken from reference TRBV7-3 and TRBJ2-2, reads GAGVSQTPSNKVTEKGKYVELRCDPISGHTALYWYRQSLGQGPEFLIYFQGTGAADDSGLPNDRFFAVRPEGSVSTLKIQRTERGDSAVYLCASSLSARAPTNTGELFFGEGSRLTVL.

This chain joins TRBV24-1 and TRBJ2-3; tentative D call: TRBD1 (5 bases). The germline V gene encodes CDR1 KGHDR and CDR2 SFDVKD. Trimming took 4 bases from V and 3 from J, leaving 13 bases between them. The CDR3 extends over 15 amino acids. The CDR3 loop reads CATSEPLAGTDTQYF. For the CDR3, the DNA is TGTGCCACCAGTGAACCCCTGGCAGGGACAGATACGCAGTATTTT.

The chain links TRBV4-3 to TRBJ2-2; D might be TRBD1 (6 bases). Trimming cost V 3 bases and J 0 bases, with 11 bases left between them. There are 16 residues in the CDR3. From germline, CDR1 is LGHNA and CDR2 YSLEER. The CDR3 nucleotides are TGCGCCAGCAGCCAGATCAGGGGCTCGAACACCGGGGAGCTGTTTTTT. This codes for CASSQIRGSNTGELFF.

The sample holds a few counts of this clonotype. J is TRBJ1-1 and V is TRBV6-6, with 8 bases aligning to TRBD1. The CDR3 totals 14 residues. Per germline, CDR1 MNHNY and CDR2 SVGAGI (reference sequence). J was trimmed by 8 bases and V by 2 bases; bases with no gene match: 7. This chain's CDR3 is CASSYKQGGGEAFF. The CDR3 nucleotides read TGTGCCAGCAGTTACAAACAGGGGGGAGGGGAAGCTTTCTTT.

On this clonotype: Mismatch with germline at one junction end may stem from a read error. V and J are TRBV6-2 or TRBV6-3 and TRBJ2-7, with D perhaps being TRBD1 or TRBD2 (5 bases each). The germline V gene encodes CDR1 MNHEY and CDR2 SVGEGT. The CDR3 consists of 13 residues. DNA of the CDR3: TGTGCCAGCAGTCCGGGACCCCTCTACGGGCAGTACTTC. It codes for CASSPGPLYGQYF.

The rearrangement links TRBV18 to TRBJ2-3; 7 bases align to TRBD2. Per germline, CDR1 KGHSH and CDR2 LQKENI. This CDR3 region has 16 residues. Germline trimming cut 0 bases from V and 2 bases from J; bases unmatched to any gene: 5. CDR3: CASSPPSGVHTDTQYF. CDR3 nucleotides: TGTGCCAGCTCACCACCCAGCGGGGTACACACAGATACGCAGTATTTT.

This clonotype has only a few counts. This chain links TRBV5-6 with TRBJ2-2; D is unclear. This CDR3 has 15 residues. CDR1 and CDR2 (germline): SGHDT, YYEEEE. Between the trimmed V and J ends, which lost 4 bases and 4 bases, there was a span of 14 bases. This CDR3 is CASSRAAKTTGELFF. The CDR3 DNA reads TGTGCCAGCAGCCGGGCAGCTAAAACCACCGGGGAGCTGTTTTTT.

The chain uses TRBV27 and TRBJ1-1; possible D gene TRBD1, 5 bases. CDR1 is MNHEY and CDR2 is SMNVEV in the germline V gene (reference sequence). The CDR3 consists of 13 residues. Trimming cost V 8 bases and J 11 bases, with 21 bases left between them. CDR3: CASGALGPSGAFF. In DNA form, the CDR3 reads TGTGCCAGCGGGGCCCTAGGACCGTCTGGGGCTTTCTTT.

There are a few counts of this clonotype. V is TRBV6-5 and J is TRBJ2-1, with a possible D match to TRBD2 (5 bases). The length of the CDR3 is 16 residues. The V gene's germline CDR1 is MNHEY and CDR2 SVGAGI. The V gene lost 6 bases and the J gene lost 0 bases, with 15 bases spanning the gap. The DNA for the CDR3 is TGTGCCAGCAGCCGCCGCCAGCGGCGCTCCTACAATGAGCAGTTCTTC. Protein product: CASSRRQRRSYNEQFF.

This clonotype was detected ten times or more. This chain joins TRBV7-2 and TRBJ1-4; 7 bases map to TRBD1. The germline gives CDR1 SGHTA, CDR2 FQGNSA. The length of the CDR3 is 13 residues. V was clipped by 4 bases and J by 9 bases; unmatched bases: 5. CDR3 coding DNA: TGTGCCAGCAGCTCAAGGGGACAGCAAAAACTGTTTTTT. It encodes CASSSRGQQKLFF.

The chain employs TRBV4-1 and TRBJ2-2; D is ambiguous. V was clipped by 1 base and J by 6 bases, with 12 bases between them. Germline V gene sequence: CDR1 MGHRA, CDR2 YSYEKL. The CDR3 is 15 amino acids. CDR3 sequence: CASSQVELDPGELFF. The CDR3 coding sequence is TGCGCCAGCAGCCAAGTGGAGTTGGACCCCGGGGAGCTGTTTTTT.

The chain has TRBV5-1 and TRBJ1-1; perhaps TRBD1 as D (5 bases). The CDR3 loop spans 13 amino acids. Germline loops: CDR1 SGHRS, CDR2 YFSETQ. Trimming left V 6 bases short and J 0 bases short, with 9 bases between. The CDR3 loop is CASTGDMNTEAFF. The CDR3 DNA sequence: TGCGCCAGCACGGGGGATATGAACACTGAAGCTTTCTTT.

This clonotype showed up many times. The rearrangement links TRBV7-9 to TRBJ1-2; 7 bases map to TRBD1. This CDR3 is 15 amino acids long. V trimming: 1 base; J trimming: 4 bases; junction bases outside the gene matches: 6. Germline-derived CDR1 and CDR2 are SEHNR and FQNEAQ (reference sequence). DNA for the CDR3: TGTGCCAGCAGCTTAGTTGGCAGGGGGGCCTATGGCTACACCTTC. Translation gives CASSLVGRGAYGYTF.

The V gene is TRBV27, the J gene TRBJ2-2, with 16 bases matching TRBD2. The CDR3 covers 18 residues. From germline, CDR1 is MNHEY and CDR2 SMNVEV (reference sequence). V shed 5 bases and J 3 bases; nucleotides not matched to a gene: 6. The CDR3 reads CASSLQGLAGGYTGELFF. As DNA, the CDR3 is TGTGCCAGCAGTCTCCAGGGACTAGCGGGGGGGTACACCGGGGAGCTGTTTTTT.

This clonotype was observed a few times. CDR3 nucleotides: TGCGCCAGCAGCCTCCCTGGGGGGGCGGAGACCCAGTACTTC. It encodes CASSLPGGAETQYF. The chain has TRBV5-1 and TRBJ2-5; maybe TRBD2 (7 bases). CDR1 is SGHRS and CDR2 is YFSETQ in the germline V gene. The CDR3 loop spans 14 amino acids. The V end lost 4 bases, the J end lost 5 bases, and 15 bases lay between the germline ends.

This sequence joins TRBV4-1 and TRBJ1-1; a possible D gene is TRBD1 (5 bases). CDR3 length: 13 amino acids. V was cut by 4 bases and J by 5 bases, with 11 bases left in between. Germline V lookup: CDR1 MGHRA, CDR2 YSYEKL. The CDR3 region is CASSPEGWTEAFF. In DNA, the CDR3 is TGCGCCAGCAGCCCCGAGGGGTGGACTGAAGCTTTCTTT.

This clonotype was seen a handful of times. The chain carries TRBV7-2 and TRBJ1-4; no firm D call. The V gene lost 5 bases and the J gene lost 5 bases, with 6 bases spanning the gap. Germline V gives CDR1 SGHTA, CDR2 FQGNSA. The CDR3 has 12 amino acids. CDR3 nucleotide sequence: TGTGCCAGCAGCCCACGGAATGAAAAACTGTTTTTT. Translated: CASSPRNEKLFF.

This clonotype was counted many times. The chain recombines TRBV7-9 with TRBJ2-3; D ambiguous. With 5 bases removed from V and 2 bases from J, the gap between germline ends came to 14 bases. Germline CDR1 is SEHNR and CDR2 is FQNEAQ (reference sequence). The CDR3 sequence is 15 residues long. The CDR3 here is CASSPPAAYTDTQYF. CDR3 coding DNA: TGTGCCAGCAGCCCCCCCGCGGCTTACACAGATACGCAGTATTTT.

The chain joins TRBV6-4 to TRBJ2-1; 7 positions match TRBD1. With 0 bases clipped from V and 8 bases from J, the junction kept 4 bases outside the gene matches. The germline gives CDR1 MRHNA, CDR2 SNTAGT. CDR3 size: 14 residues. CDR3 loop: CASSDSKGADEQFF. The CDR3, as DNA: TGTGCCAGCAGTGACTCTAAGGGGGCCGATGAGCAGTTCTTC.

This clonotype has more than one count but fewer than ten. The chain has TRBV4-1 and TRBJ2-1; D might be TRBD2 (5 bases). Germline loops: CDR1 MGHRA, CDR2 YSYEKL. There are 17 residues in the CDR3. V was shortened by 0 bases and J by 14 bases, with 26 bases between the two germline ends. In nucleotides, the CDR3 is TGCGCCAGCAGCCAAGATCCCGGCCTAGCAGGAGGCCCGAAGGAGTTCTTC. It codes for CASSQDPGLAGGPKEFF.

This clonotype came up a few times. The CDR3 sequence: CATQDRGRSGELFF. CDR3 sequence (DNA): TGTGCCACCCAGGACAGGGGTAGATCCGGGGAGCTGTTTTTT. The chain uses TRBV15 and TRBJ2-2; 9 bases line up with TRBD1. The CDR3 has 14 amino acids. CDR1 and CDR2 from the germline V gene are LNHNV and YYDKDF (reference sequence). The trim removed 8 bases at V and 6 bases at J, leaving 7 bases unmatched.

The DNA for the CDR3 is TGCGCCAGCAGCTGGGGACAGGGGGGCACAGATACGCAGTATTTT. This gives the protein CASSWGQGGTDTQYF. The chain combines TRBV5-1 with TRBJ2-3, with 11 bases that match TRBD1. Germline loops: CDR1 SGHRS, CDR2 YFSETQ. V was pared by 3 bases and J by 1 base, with 1 base of the junction left unmatched. CDR3 length: 15 residues.